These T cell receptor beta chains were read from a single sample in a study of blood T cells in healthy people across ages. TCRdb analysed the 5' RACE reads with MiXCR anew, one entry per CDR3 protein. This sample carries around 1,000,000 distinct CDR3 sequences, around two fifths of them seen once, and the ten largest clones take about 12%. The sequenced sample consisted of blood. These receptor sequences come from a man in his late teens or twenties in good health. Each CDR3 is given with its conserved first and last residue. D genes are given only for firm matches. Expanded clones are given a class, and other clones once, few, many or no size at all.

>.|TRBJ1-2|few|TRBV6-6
TGTGCCAGCACCCGAGGGGGGGTCGGCTACACCTTC
CASTRGGVGYTF
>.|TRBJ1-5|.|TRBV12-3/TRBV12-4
TGTGCCAGCAGCCCAGGACGGTATAGCAATCAGCCCCAGCTTTTT
CASSPGRYSNQPQLF
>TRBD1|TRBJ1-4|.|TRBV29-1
TGCAGCGGGGGACAGGGGGCCCTTGAAAAACTGTTTTTT
CSGGQGALEKLFF
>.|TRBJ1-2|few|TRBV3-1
TGTGCCAGCAGCCTTTCAGGGGCATCTAACTATGGCTACACCTTC
CASSLSGASNYGYTF
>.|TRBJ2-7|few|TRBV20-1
TGCAGTGCTAGAGACATGCTTTACTCCTACAATGAGCAGTACTTC
CSARDMLYSYNEQYF
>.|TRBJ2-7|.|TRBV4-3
TGCGCCAGCAGCCAAGAAGGCAGGAACTACAATGAGCAGTACTTC
CASSQEGRNYNEQYF
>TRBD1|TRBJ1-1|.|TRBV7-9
TGTGCCAGCAGCCTCGGGACAGGGTATCCTGAAGCTTTCTTT
CASSLGTGYPEAFF
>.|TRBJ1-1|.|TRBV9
TGTGCCAGCAGCGTCGGTGCGTGGGCAGAGGGCCTGTACACTGAAGCTTTCTTT
CASSVGAWAEGLYTEAFF
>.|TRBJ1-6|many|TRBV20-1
TGCAGTGCTACCCGAAGGACCTATAATTCACCCCTCCACTTT
CSATRRTYNSPLHF
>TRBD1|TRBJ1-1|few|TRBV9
TGTGCCAGCAGCGTATCTGGACAGGGGCGTGAAGCTTTCTTT
CASSVSGQGREAFF
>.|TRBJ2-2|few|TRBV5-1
TGCGCCAGCAGCCTGTCGGGTGAGATCGGGGAGCTGTTTTTT
CASSLSGEIGELFF
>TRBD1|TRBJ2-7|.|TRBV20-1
TGCAGTGCTGGAGGACAGGGTGTCGATGAGCAGTACTTC
CSAGGQGVDEQYF
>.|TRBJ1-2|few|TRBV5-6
TGTGCCAGCAGCCCGTACCCAGCGTATGGCTACACCTTC
CASSPYPAYGYTF
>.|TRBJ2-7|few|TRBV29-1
TGCAGCTTCTCGTTGGGGGACTCCTACGAGCAGTACTTC
CSFSLGDSYEQYF
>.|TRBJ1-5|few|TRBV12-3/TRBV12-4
TGTGCCAGCAGGCCTACAGGGATAAGTCAGCCCCAGCATTTT
CASRPTGISQPQHF
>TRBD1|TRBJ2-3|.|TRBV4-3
TGCGCCAGCAGCCCCCCTTTAAGAACAGGGGGCCCGGATACCACAGATACGCAGTATTTT
CASSPPLRTGGPDTTDTQYF
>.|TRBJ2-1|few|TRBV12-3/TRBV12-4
TGTGCCAGCAGTACAGCGGTCACGGACAATGAGCAGTTCTTC
CASSTAVTDNEQFF
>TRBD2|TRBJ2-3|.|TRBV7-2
TGTGCCAGCAGCCCGGGGGGGCACACAGATACGCAGTATTTT
CASSPGGHTDTQYF
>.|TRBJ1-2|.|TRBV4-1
TGCGCCAGCAGCCAAGAAGTAGGGACTGGCTACACCTTC
CASSQEVGTGYTF
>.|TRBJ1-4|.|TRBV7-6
TGTGCCAGCAGCTTAGATGCAGGTCGGGCGTGGTTTTTT
CASSLDAGRAWFF
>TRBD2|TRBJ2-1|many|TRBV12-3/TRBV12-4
TGTGCCAGCAGTCCTGGACTAGCGGGGGCCAAGAATGAGCAGTTCTTC
CASSPGLAGAKNEQFF
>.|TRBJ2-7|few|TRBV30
TGTGCCTGTGGCCAAATCCCCTACGAGCAGTACTTC
CACGQIPYEQYF
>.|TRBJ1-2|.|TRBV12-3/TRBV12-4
TGTGCCAGCAGACGGACGGTTAACTATGGCTACACCTTC
CASRRTVNYGYTF
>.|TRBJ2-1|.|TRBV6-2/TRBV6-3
TGTGCCAGCAGTTACCCTTCGAATGGCCTCCAGTTTTTC
CASSYPSNGLQFF
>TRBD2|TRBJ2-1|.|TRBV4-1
TGCGCCAGCAGCCAAGAGACTAGCGGGGGGGCGGTATGGTACAATGAGCAGTTCTTC
CASSQETSGGAVWYNEQFF
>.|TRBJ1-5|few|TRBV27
TGTGCCAGCAGTTATCGGAAGGGTGCGCCCCAGCATTTT
CASSYRKGAPQHF
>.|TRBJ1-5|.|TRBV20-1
TGCAGTGCTATGCACAGGGTTGAGAGCAATCAGCCCCAGCATTTT
CSAMHRVESNQPQHF
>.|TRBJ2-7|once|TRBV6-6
TGTGCCAGCAGCCCCCGGTTAGGGGGGCCCTACAATGAGCAGTACTTC
CASSPRLGGPYNEQYF
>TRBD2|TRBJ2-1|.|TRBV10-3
TGTGCCATCAGTGAGTCGAGTACGGGAGGATACATTGAGCAGTTCTTC
CAISESSTGGYIEQFF
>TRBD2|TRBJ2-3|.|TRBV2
TGTGCCAGCACCGGACTAGCGGGGGGGCGGGGAGATACGCAGTATTTT
CASTGLAGGRGDTQYF
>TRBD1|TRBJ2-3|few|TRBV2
TGTGCCAGCGCTAGTCTACAGGGGAGAGAAGATACGCAGTATTTT
CASASLQGREDTQYF
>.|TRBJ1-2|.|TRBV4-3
TGCGCCAGCAGCCAAGATCTCGGAAATGGCTACACCTTC
CASSQDLGNGYTF
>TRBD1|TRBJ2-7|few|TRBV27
TGTGCCAGCTCCCCGGGACAGGAATACAATGAGCAGTACTTC
CASSPGQEYNEQYF
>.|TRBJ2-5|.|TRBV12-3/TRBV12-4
TGTGCCAGCAGGAGGGACGCTGGAAGGCAAGAGACCCAGTACTTC
CASRRDAGRQETQYF
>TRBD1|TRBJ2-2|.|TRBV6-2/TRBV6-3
TGTGCCAGCAGTTACGGGGACAGGGATGACACCGGGGAGCTGTTTTTT
CASSYGDRDDTGELFF